The entry below describes one TCR beta chain. These data are taken from a study of blood T cell repertoires in COVID-19. Study in general: Italy, Spain and the United States were the sources of the convalescent and acute COVID-19 samples. Sources were T cells, B-cell-depleted T cells, or PBMCs; the material itself was cDNA or gDNA.

How the authors handled the data: Amplification with reference gene primers provided the estimates of nucleated cell counts. Clones were read by immunoSEQ multiplex PCR, and TCRdb kept only the in-frame ones, dropping some. V and J calls and clone size are those listed in that table; D and trimming were worked out from the DNA. In the table there are tens of thousands of clones, approximately 82% of which are singletons. V lost 5 bases and J lost 4, with 24 bases in between. The CDR3 is 17 amino acids. Germline CDR1 and CDR2: SGHRS and YFSETQ. V gene TRBV5-1 combines with J gene TRBJ1-1, with D perhaps TRBD1 (5 bases). The TCR sequence derives from a human donor in a cohort sampled during active COVID-19. The specimen was peripheral blood. The CDR3 nucleotides are TGCGCCAGCAGAGTCCTAAACCGGGACTCCTTCGGCACTGAAGCTTTCTTT. Amino acid sequence: CASRVLNRDSFGTEAFF.